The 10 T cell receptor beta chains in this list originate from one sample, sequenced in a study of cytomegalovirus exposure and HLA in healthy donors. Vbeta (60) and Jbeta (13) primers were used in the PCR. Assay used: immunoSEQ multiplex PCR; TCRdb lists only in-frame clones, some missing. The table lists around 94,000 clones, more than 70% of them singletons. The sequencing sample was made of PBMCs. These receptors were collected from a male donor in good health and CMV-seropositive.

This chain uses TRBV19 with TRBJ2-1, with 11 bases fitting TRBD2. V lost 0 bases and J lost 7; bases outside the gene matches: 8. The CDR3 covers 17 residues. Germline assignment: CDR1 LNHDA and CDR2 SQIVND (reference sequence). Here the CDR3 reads CASSIEGVAGGRNEQFF. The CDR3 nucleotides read TGTGCCAGTAGTATAGAAGGTGTAGCGGGAGGGAGGAATGAGCAGTTCTTC.

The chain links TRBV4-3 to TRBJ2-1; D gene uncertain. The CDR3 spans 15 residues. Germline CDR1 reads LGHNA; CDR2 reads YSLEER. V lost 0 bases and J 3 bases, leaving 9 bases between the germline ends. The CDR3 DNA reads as TGCGCCAGCAGCCAAGATTTTAACTACTACAATGAGCAGTTCTTC. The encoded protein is CASSQDFNYYNEQFF.

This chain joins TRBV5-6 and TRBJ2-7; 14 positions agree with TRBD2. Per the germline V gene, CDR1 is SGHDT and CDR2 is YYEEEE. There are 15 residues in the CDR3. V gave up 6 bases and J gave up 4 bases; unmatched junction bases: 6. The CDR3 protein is CASTWGLAGAYEQYF. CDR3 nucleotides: TGTGCCAGCACCTGGGGACTAGCGGGAGCATACGAGCAGTACTTC. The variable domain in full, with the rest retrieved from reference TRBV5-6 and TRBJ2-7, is DAGVTQSPTHLIKTRGQQVTLRCSPKSGHDTVSWYQQALGQGPQFIFQYYEEEERQRGNFPDRFSGHQFPNYSSELNVNALLLGDSALYLCASTWGLAGAYEQYFGPGTRLTVT.

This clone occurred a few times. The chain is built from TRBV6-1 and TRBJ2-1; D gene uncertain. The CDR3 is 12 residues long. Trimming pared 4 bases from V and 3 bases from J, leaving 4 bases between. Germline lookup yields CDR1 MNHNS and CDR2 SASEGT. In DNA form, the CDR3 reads TGTGCCAGCAGTGGTCGCTACAATGAGCAGTTCTTC. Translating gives CASSGRYNEQFF.

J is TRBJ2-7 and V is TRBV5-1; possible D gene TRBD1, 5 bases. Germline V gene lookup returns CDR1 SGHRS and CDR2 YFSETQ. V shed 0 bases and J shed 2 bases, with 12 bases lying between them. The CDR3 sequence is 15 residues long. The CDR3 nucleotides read TGCGCCAGCAGCTTGGCCGAGGACACCCCCTACGAGCAGTACTTC. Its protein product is CASSLAEDTPYEQYF. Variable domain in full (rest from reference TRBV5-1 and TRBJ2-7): KAGVTQTPRYLIKTRGQQVTLSCSPISGHRSVSWYQQTPGQGLQFLFEYFSETQRNKGNFPGRFSGRQFSNSRSEMNVSTLELGDSALYLCASSLAEDTPYEQYFGPGTRLTVT.

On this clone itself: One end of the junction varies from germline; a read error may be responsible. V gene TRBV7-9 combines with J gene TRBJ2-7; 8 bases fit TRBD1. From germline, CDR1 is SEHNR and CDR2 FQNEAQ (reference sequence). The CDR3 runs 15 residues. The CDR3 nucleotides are TGTTCCAGCAGCTCAGCCCGGGACAGGTGGTACGAGCAGTACTTC. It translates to CSSSSARDRWYEQYF.

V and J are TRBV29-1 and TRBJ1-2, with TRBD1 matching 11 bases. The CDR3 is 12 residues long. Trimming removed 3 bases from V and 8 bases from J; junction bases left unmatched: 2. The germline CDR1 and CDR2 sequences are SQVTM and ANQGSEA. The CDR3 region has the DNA TGCAGCGTTGAGGACAGGGGGCTCGGCTACACCTTC. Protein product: CSVEDRGLGYTF.

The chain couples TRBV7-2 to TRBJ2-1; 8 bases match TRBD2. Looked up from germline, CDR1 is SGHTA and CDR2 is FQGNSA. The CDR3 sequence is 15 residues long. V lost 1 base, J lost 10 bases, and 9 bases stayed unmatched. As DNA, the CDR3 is TGTGCCAGCAGCTTAGGCGGGGCGGGAGGTGGGGAGCAGTTCTTC. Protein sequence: CASSLGGAGGGEQFF.

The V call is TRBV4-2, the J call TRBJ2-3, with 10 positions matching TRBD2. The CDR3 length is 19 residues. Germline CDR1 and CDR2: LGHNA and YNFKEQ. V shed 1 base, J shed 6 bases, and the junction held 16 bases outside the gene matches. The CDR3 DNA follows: TGTGCCAGCAGCCAAGGAGATAGCGGGAGGCCGACTGGCGCGGATACGCAGTATTTT. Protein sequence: CASSQGDSGRPTGADTQYF.

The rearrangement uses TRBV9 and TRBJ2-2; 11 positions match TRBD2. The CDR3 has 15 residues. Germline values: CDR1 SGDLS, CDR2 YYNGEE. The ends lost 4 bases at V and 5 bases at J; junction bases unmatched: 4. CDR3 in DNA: TGTGCCAGCAGCCCTCGGACTAGCGGGACCGGGGAGCTGTTTTTT. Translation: CASSPRTSGTGELFF. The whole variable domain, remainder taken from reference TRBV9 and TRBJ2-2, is DSGVTQTPKHLITATGQRVTLRCSPRSGDLSVYWYQQSLDQGLQFLIQYYNGEERAKGNILERFSAQQFPDLHSELNLSSLELGDSALYFCASSPRTSGTGELFFGEGSRLTVL.